These T cell receptor beta chains were read from a single sample in a study of cytomegalovirus exposure and HLA in healthy donors. The method was immunoSEQ multiplex PCR; TCRdb's version includes in-frame clones alone and lacks a portion of them. In the table there are a few hundred thousand clones, about four fifths of which are singletons. The sequenced material came from PBMCs. The receptors stem from a girl under 10 years old in good health and CMV-seronegative. The CDR3 runs from the conserved cysteine through the conserved F or W. Fields, in order: D gene, clone size, J gene, V gene, CDR3 DNA, CDR3 protein. The D gene is left open where the match is weak. Clone size is not always given. Where it is, it says once, few, many or a class for expanded clones.

>.|.|TRBJ1-4|TRBV7-9
TGTGCCAGCAGCTCATCATCTAATGAAAAACTGTTTTTT
CASSSSSNEKLFF
>.|.|TRBJ2-7|TRBV19
TGTGCCAGTAGAATGGTACCTAGACAGGCCACCTACGAGCAGTACTTC
CASRMVPRQATYEQYF
>TRBD1|.|TRBJ1-1|TRBV6-6
TGTGCCAGCAGTATACAGGGGGTAAACACTGAAGCTTTCTTT
CASSIQGVNTEAFF
>.|.|TRBJ1-6|TRBV27
TGTGCCAGCAGTTTAATGGCAGGGCTCACCTCCTATAATTCACCCCTCCACTTT
CASSLMAGLTSYNSPLHF
>.|.|TRBJ2-6|TRBV6-6
TGTGCCAGCAGTTACTTCGGGGGCTCTGGGGCCAACGTCCTGACTTTC
CASSYFGGSGANVLTF
>TRBD2|.|TRBJ2-1|TRBV28
TGTGCCAGCAGCCGGGGGACTAGCTTATACAATGAGCAGTTCTTC
CASSRGTSLYNEQFF
>.|.|TRBJ2-7|TRBV5-1
TGCGCCAGCAGCTTGGACAACTACGAGCAGTACTTC
CASSLDNYEQYF
>TRBD2|once|TRBJ2-3|TRBV28
TGTGCCAGCAGGACCCTGATTATAGCCAGGCGGGGGTCCACAGATACGCAGTATTTT
CASRTLIIARRGSTDTQYF
>.|.|TRBJ2-7|TRBV4-1
TGCGCCAGCAGCCAAGTGGGGGGACTCTACGAGCAGTACTTC
CASSQVGGLYEQYF
>TRBD2|.|TRBJ2-7|TRBV6-5
TGTGCCAGCAGCGGGGGACTAGCTAGCGAGCAGTACTTC
CASSGGLASEQYF
>.|.|TRBJ1-6|TRBV18
TGTGCCAGCTCACGCGTTAATTCACCCCTCCACTTT
CASSRVNSPLHF
>TRBD2|.|TRBJ2-1|TRBV28
TGTGCCAGCACCTCGGGGGGTTACAATGAGCAGTTCTTC
CASTSGGYNEQFF